A single sample is the source of the 16 T cell receptor beta chains below, sequenced in a study of blood T cell repertoires in COVID-19. Sequencing was performed with immunoSEQ multiplex PCR; in TCRdb, only in-frame clones are kept and a portion is missing. The sample holds over 140,000 clones; 76% are singletons and the top ten take approximately 4.5%. The sequencing input was peripheral blood. The receptors stem from a woman at least 80 years old with active or convalescent COVID-19.

The CDR3 spells CASSEWQSTDTQYF. The CDR3 nucleotides read TGTGCCAGCAGTGAATGGCAGAGCACAGATACGCAGTATTTT. The genes are TRBV6-1 and TRBJ2-3; D call uncertain. Germline V lookup: CDR1 MNHNS, CDR2 SASEGT. Trimming removed 2 bases at V and 0 bases at J, with 6 bases between. The CDR3 totals 14 residues.

This chain links TRBV7-2 with TRBJ2-3; TRBD1 might be the D (6 bases). There are 14 residues in the CDR3. The germline gives CDR1 SGHTA, CDR2 FQGNSA. The germline V and J ends were trimmed by 8 bases and 2 bases, with 14 bases remaining between them. CDR3 loop: CASRLRGNTDTQYF. For the CDR3, the DNA is TGTGCCAGCCGTCTAAGGGGGAACACAGATACGCAGTATTTT.

V is TRBV6-6 and J is TRBJ1-1; 7 bases map to TRBD1. This CDR3 has 13 amino acids. Germline V gives CDR1 MNHNY, CDR2 SVGAGI (reference sequence). V was pared by 5 bases and J by 4 bases, with 4 bases of the junction left unmatched. This CDR3 reads CASSPNRGTEAFF. Written as DNA, the CDR3 is TGTGCCAGCAGTCCGAACAGGGGCACTGAAGCTTTCTTT.

This clone was detected once. CDR3 sequence: CASSSLPQGSGYTF. The DNA of the CDR3 is TGTGCCAGCAGTTCCTTACCTCAGGGGTCTGGCTACACCTTC. The chain has TRBV27 and TRBJ1-2; weak D call: TRBD1 (6 bases). The CDR3 consists of 14 residues. Germline V CDR1 and CDR2: MNHEY, SMNVEV (reference sequence). Trimming shortened V by 4 bases and J by 7 bases, and 16 bases separated the two germline ends.

The chain links TRBV18 to TRBJ1-1, with TRBD1 identical over 8 bases. V was clipped by 0 bases and J by 5 bases; unmatched bases: 17. The length of the CDR3 is 19 residues. The germline gives CDR1 KGHSH, CDR2 LQKENI. CDR3 protein: CASSPPGLSSTGGRTEAFF. The CDR3 coding sequence is TGTGCCAGCTCACCACCTGGCCTCTCCTCAACAGGGGGTCGGACTGAAGCTTTCTTT.

V and J are TRBV29-1 and TRBJ1-1; the D gene is possibly TRBD1 (5 bases). CDR1 is SQVTM, CDR2 ANQGSEA, per germline. Trimming shortened V by 5 bases and J by 4 bases, and 14 bases separated the two germline ends. The CDR3 is made up of 13 amino acids. The CDR3 spells CSVHPRASTEAFF. The CDR3 DNA is TGCAGCGTTCATCCCAGGGCTAGCACTGAAGCTTTCTTT.

This clone was seen a few times. CDR3 sequence (DNA): TGCGCCAGCAGCCGCTCGGGAGCCGCGAACACCGGGGAGCTGTTTTTT. This sequence encodes CASSRSGAANTGELFF. The rearrangement joins TRBV5-1 to TRBJ2-2; possibly TRBD2 for D (6 bases). The CDR3 has 16 residues. Germline CDR1 is SGHRS and CDR2 is YFSETQ. V dropped 4 bases and J dropped 0 bases, with 13 bases sitting between them. Looking up the rest from reference TRBV5-1 and TRBJ2-2 gives the full variable domain: KAGVTQTPRYLIKTRGQQVTLSCSPISGHRSVSWYQQTPGQGLQFLFEYFSETQRNKGNFPGRFSGRQFSNSRSEMNVSTLELGDSALYLCASSRSGAANTGELFFGEGSRLTVL.

V is TRBV6-6 and J is TRBJ2-1, with 7 bases that match TRBD1. Germline trimming cut 2 bases from V and 2 bases from J; bases unmatched to any gene: 6. The CDR3 contains 16 residues. The V gene's germline CDR1 is MNHNY and CDR2 SVGAGI (reference sequence). The CDR3 DNA follows: TGTGCCAGCAGTTACCCCGACAGGGACCCCTACAATGAGCAGTTCTTC. Translated: CASSYPDRDPYNEQFF.

This clone was seen more than once but under ten times. In nucleotides, the CDR3 is TGTGCCAGCAGTTTAGCGGACAAGAGAGGACAGGGGGGCTATGGCTACACCTTC. Translation gives CASSLADKRGQGGYGYTF. The genes are TRBV28 and TRBJ1-2, with 10 bases fitting TRBD1. CDR3 length: 18 amino acids. Per germline, CDR1 MDHEN and CDR2 SYDVKM. After removal of 2 bases from V and 4 bases from J, the junction contained 13 bases not matched to a gene.

V usage is TRBV5-4 and J usage is TRBJ2-1; a possible D gene is TRBD2 (5 bases). The CDR3 runs 14 residues. CDR1 is SGHNT, CDR2 YYREEE, per germline (reference sequence). V was shortened by 4 bases and J by 6 bases, with 14 bases between the two germline ends. CDR3 DNA: TGTGCCAGCAGCCTGGACTTTTCGATCAATGAGCAGTTCTTC. Protein product: CASSLDFSINEQFF.

The V call is TRBV28, the J call TRBJ1-2; the D is unclear. The CDR3 consists of 12 residues. The V end lost 6 bases, the J end lost 3 bases, and 8 bases lay between the germline ends. Germline V CDR1 and CDR2: MDHEN, SYDVKM. The CDR3 coding sequence is TGTGCCAGCAGATCTGACTACTATGGCTACACCTTC. Its translation: CASRSDYYGYTF.

This chain joins TRBV29-1 and TRBJ1-2; 9 nucleotides agree with TRBD1. With V trimmed by 1 base and J by 4 bases, 7 bases remained unmatched. The CDR3 extends over 15 amino acids. Per the germline V gene, CDR1 is SQVTM and CDR2 is ANQGSEA. The CDR3: CSVEGGTGPLYGYTF. The CDR3 DNA reads as TGCAGCGTTGAAGGGGGGACAGGGCCCCTCTATGGCTACACCTTC.

This clone was counted a single time. This chain connects TRBV2 to TRBJ2-7; 13 bases map to TRBD2. Germline CDR1 reads SNHLY; CDR2 reads FYNNEI. This CDR3 has 16 amino acids. V lost 1 base to trimming and J lost 3 bases; unmatched junction nucleotides: 3. This chain's CDR3 is CASSEVGLAGVYEQYF. The CDR3 coding sequence is TGTGCCAGCAGTGAAGTCGGACTAGCGGGGGTCTACGAGCAGTACTTC.

The rearrangement joins TRBV19 to TRBJ2-3; D perhaps matches TRBD2 (6 bases). Trimming pared 3 bases from V and 0 bases from J, leaving 7 bases between. CDR1 is LNHDA, CDR2 SQIVND, per germline (reference sequence). CDR3 size: 14 residues. The CDR3 DNA is TGTGCCAGTAGTATGGAGGGAAGCACAGATACGCAGTATTTT. The encoded protein is CASSMEGSTDTQYF.

CDR3 in DNA: TGTGCCAGCAGCCAAGTAGGCAGGGTAGAGACCCAGTACTTC. This sequence encodes CASSQVGRVETQYF. The V and J genes are TRBV14 and TRBJ2-5; possible D gene TRBD1, 5 bases. This CDR3 is 14 amino acids long. Trimming removed 1 base at V and 4 bases at J, with 10 bases between. CDR1 is SGHDN and CDR2 is FVKESK in the germline V gene.

The chain combines TRBV6-1 with TRBJ2-1, with 9 bases matching TRBD1. Germline V gene lookup returns CDR1 MNHNS and CDR2 SASEGT. Germline trimming cut 0 bases from V and 5 bases from J; bases unmatched to any gene: 5. The CDR3 spans 16 residues. CDR3 DNA: TGTGCCAGCAGTGAAGCGGGGACAGGGATACACAATGAGCAGTTCTTC. Translation: CASSEAGTGIHNEQFF.